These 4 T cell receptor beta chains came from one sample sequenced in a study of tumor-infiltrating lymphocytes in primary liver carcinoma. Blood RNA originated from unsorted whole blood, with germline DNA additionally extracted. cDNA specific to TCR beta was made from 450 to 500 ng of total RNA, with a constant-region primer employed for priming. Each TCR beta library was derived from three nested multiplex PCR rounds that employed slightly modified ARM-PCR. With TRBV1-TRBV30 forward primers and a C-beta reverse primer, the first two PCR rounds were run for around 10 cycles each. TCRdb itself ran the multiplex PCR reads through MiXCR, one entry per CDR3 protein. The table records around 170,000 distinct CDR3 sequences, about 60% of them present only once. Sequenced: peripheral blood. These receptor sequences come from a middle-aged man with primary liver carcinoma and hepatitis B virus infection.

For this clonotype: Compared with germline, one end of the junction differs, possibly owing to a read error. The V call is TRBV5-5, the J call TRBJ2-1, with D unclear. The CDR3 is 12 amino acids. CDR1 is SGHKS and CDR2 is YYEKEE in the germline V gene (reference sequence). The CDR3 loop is CASDSLGNELFF. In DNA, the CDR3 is TGTGCCAGCGATAGTTTGGGCAATGAGCTGTTCTTC.

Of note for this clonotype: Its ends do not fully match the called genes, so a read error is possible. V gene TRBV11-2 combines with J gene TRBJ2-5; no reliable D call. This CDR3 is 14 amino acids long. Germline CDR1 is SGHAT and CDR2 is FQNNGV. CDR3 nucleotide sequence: TGTGCTAGCAGCCCAACTTCAACCCAAGAGACCCTGTACTTC. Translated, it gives CASSPTSTQETLYF. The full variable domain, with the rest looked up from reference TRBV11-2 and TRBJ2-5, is EAGVAQSPRYKIIEKRQSVAFWCNPISGHATLYWYQQILGQGPKLLIQFQNNGVVDDSQLPKDRFSAERLKGVDSTLKIQPAKLEDSAVYLCASSPTSTQETLYFGPGTRLLVL.

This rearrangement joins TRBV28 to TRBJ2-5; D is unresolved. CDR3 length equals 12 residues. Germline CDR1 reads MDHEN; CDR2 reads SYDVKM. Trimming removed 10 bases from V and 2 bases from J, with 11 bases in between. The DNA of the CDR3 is TGTGCCATCCAGACTGGTCAAGAGACCCAGTACTTC. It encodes CAIQTGQETQYF.

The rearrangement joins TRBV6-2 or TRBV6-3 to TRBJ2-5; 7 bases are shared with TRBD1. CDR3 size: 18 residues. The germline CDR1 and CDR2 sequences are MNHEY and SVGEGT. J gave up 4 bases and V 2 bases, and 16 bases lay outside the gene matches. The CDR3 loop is CASSYEVQGRGLRETQYF. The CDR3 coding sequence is TGTGCCAGCAGTTACGAGGTACAGGGAAGGGGGCTCCGAGAGACCCAGTACTTC.